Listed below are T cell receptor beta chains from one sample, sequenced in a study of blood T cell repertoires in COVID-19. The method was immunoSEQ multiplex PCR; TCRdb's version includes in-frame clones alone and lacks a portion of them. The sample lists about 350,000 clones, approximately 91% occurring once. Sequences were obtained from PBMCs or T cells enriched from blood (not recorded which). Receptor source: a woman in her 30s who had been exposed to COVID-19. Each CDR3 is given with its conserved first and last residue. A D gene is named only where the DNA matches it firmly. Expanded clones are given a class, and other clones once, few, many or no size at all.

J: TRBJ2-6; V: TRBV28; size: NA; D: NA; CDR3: CASSLRTTGANVLTF; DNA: TGTGCCAGCAGTTTGAGGACAACTGGGGCCAACGTCCTGACTTTC
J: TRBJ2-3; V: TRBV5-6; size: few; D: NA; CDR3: CASSLYKSTDTQYF; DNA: TGTGCCAGCAGCTTGTACAAGAGCACAGATACGCAGTATTTT
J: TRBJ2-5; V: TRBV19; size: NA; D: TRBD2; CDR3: CASSIVGLAGEETQYF; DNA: TGTGCCAGTAGTATAGTGGGGCTAGCGGGAGAAGAGACCCAGTACTTC
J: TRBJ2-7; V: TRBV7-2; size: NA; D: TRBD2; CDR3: CASSLEGLAVYEQYF; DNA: TGTGCCAGCAGCTTGGAGGGACTAGCTGTGTACGAGCAGTACTTC
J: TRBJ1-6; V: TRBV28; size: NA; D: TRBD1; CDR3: CASSYGQGAGSYNSPLHF; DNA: TGTGCCAGCAGTTACGGACAGGGGGCTGGCTCCTATAATTCACCCCTCCACTTT
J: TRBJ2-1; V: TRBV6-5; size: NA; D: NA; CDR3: CASSSLVQNEQFF; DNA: TGTGCCAGCAGTAGTCTCGTACAGAATGAGCAGTTCTTC
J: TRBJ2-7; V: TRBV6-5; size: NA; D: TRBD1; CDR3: CASTSDRDEYEQYF; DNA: TGTGCCAGCACTTCGGACAGGGATGAATACGAGCAGTACTTC
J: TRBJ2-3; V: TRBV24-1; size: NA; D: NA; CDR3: CATSDLTAVGTDTQYF; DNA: TGTGCCACCAGTGATCTTACAGCGGTCGGCACAGATACGCAGTATTTT
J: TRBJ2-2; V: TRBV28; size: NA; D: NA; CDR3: CASSLVQGRNTGELFF; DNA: TGTGCCAGCAGTTTGGTTCAGGGGCGCAACACCGGGGAGCTGTTTTTT
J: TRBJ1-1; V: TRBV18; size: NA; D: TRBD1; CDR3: CASSPKTGDRTEAFF; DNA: TGTGCCAGCTCACCAAAGACAGGGGATCGGACTGAAGCTTTCTTT
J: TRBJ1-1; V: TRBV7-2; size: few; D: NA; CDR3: CASSTGTPPEAFF; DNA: TGTGCCAGCAGCACCGGGACACCCCCCGAAGCTTTCTTT
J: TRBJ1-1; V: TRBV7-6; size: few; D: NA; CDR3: CASSLDRQAGFVFTEAFF; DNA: TGTGCCAGCAGCTTAGATCGGCAGGCAGGATTCGTTTTCACTGAAGCTTTCTTT
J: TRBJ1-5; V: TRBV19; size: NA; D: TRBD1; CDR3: CASSEGAGQPQHF; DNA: TGTGCCAGTAGCGAGGGGGCGGGTCAGCCCCAGCATTTT
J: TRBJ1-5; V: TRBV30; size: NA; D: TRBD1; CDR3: CAWRGTGAGQPQHF; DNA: TGTGCCTGGAGGGGGACAGGGGCGGGTCAGCCCCAGCATTTT
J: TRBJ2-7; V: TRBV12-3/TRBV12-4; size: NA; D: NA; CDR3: CASSFSVNLEQYF; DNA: TGTGCCAGCAGTTTTTCAGTAAACCTCGAGCAGTACTTC
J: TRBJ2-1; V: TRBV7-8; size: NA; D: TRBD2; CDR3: CASTPFMVGLASDNEQFF; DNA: TGTGCCAGCACCCCTTTTATGGTCGGACTAGCGAGCGACAATGAGCAGTTCTTC